These T cell receptor beta chains were read from a single sample in a study of naive and memory T cell subsets. TCRdb used MiXCR to reprocess the UMI-ligation and nested PCR reads, holding one entry per CDR3 protein. This table has around 5,700 distinct CDR3 sequences, about 6.5% appearing once. The sequencing sample was made of effector memory CD8+ T cells from blood. All receptors derive from a human donor in good health. CDR3s include the opening cysteine and the closing phenylalanine or tryptophan. A D gene is named only where the DNA matches it firmly. Expanded clones get a size class; other rows say once, few or many, or leave the size out.

J gene,clone size,V gene,D gene,CDR3 DNA,CDR3 protein
TRBJ2-7,few,TRBV4-3,-,TGCGCCAGCAGCCAGGTCCGGGACGCTTCCTACGAGCAGTACTTC,CASSQVRDASYEQYF
TRBJ2-1,-,TRBV12-3/TRBV12-4,TRBD2,TGTGCCAGCGGGAAAAGCGGGAGCTACAATGAGCAGTTCTTC,CASGKSGSYNEQFF
TRBJ1-6,medium-sized,TRBV12-3/TRBV12-4,-,TGTGCCAGCAGTTTCGCCCGGGGGGCACCCCTCCACTTT,CASSFARGAPLHF
TRBJ2-7,many,TRBV10-3,TRBD1,TGTGCCATCAGCGAGGACAGGGAGAGCTACGAGCAGTACTTC,CAISEDRESYEQYF
TRBJ1-1,many,TRBV29-1,-,TGCAGCGTTGAGTGGGAGGGATCTGAAGCTTTCTTT,CSVEWEGSEAFF
TRBJ1-5,-,TRBV7-8,TRBD1,TGTGCCAGCAGACCTGACAGGGGTAGCAATCAGCCCCAGCATTTT,CASRPDRGSNQPQHF
TRBJ1-5,-,TRBV27,-,TGTGCCAGCAGCCTGGGGGAATATCAGCCCCAGCATTTT,CASSLGEYQPQHF
TRBJ1-1,few,TRBV20-1,-,TGCAGTGCTAGACTGACCGACACTGAAGCTTTCTTT,CSARLTDTEAFF
TRBJ2-1,many,TRBV4-3,TRBD1,TGCGCCAGCAGCTCCCGGGACAGGGAGGGCCACAATGAGCAGTTCTTC,CASSSRDREGHNEQFF
TRBJ2-5,many,TRBV6-4,-,TGTGCCAGCAGCCCCTCGGGGGAGACGGAGACCCAGTACTTC,CASSPSGETETQYF
TRBJ2-5,-,TRBV27,TRBD2,TGTGCCAGCAGTCCGAGCTGGGGACTAGGCGACCCGCAAGAGACCCAGTACTTC,CASSPSWGLGDPQETQYF
TRBJ2-1,medium-sized,TRBV29-1,TRBD2,TGCAGCGCGCGGGGGAGCTCCTACAATGAGCAGTTCTTC,CSARGSSYNEQFF
TRBJ2-1,large,TRBV10-3,TRBD2,TGTGCCATCAGTGGGCAGGGAGGGAATGAGCAGTTCTTC,CAISGQGGNEQFF
TRBJ2-3,many,TRBV29-1,TRBD2,TGCAGCGTTGCCGACGGGGGGGAGGTGGATACGCAGTATTTT,CSVADGGEVDTQYF
TRBJ1-5,many,TRBV20-1,TRBD1,TGCAGTGCTAGAGACATGACAGGGAATCAGCCCCAGCATTTT,CSARDMTGNQPQHF
TRBJ2-1,medium-sized,TRBV11-3,-,TGTGCCAGCAGCTTAGCGGAGTCCTACAATGAGCAGTTCTTC,CASSLAESYNEQFF
TRBJ2-1,many,TRBV3-1,-,TGTGCCAGCAGCCAAGAAAAGTGGGAGACCAATTCCTACAATGAGCAGTTCTTC,CASSQEKWETNSYNEQFF
TRBJ2-3,many,TRBV28,-,TGTGCCAGCGAGGGTACAGATACGCAGTATTTT,CASEGTDTQYF
TRBJ2-2,medium-sized,TRBV29-1,-,TGCAGCGTCGCCGATAACAGAGACACCGGGGAGCTGTTTTTT,CSVADNRDTGELFF
TRBJ2-7,-,TRBV29-1,-,TGCAGCGTTAAGGTCGCGGACTACGAGCAGTACTTC,CSVKVADYEQYF
TRBJ2-7,many,TRBV28,TRBD1,TGTGCCAGCAGGAAGACGGACAGGAGTACCTACGAGCAGTACTTC,CASRKTDRSTYEQYF
TRBJ2-3,many,TRBV27,-,TGTGCCAGCAGTCCCTCGACCCGAGGGGGCACAGATACGCAGTATTTT,CASSPSTRGGTDTQYF